A selection of T cell receptor beta chains follows, all from one sample in a study of OX40 agonist ivuxolimab in advanced cancers. The assay was immunoSEQ multiplex PCR, and TCRdb's table has in-frame clones only and misses some. The data hold approximately 86,000 clones, with about 82% observed a single time. The sample was CD4+ or CD8+ T cells sorted from blood, taken in a trial of the OX40 agonist ivuxolimab. The receptors stem from an adult with an advanced solid tumor such as melanoma, head and neck, liver or kidney cancer. Each CDR3 is given with its conserved first and last residue. D genes are given only for firm matches. Not all rows give a size; the values are once, few, many and, for expanded clones, a class.

v_gene	j_gene	d_gene	abundance	CDR3aa	CDR3nt
TRBV6-6	TRBJ2-7	.	.	CASSFQGDEQYF	TGTGCCAGCAGTTTCCAAGGGGACGAGCAGTACTTC
TRBV29-1	TRBJ1-1	.	.	CSVEGGEGPTEAFF	TGCAGCGTTGAAGGGGGCGAAGGTCCCACTGAAGCTTTCTTT
TRBV11-3	TRBJ2-2	.	.	CASSFSLGNTGELFF	TGTGCCAGCAGCTTTTCTTTAGGGAACACCGGGGAGCTGTTTTTT
TRBV15	TRBJ2-2	.	.	CATSRANTGELFF	TGTGCCACCAGCAGAGCAAACACCGGGGAGCTGTTTTTT
TRBV5-1	TRBJ2-2	.	.	CASSPGGTTGELFF	TGCGCCAGCAGCCCAGGGGGGACAACCGGGGAGCTGTTTTTT
TRBV5-8	TRBJ2-7	.	.	CASPERGHPRYEQYF	TGTGCCAGCCCCGAAAGGGGACACCCGAGGTACGAGCAGTACTTC
TRBV27	TRBJ2-1	.	.	CASSITIRVGGYNEQFF	TGTGCCAGCAGTATAACGATCAGGGTAGGAGGGTACAATGAGCAGTTCTTC
TRBV2	TRBJ1-2	.	.	CASSRADMIYGYTF	TGTGCCAGCAGTAGGGCAGATATGATCTATGGCTACACCTTC
TRBV28	TRBJ1-5	.	.	CASSPRIGSNSNQPQHF	TGTGCCAGCAGCCCACGGATCGGCAGTAATAGCAATCAGCCCCAGCATTTT
TRBV19	TRBJ2-2	.	.	CASSINGVTGELFF	TGTGCCAGTAGTATAAACGGGGTCACCGGGGAGCTGTTTTTT
TRBV29-1	TRBJ2-2	.	.	CSAYRSTGELFF	TGCAGCGCCTACAGGTCTACCGGGGAGCTGTTTTTT
TRBV11-2	TRBJ2-6	.	.	CASSLDSGANVLTF	TGTGCCAGCAGCTTAGACTCTGGGGCCAACGTCCTGACTTTC
TRBV7-3	TRBJ2-1	.	.	CASSPDRSSYNEQFF	TGTGCCAGCAGCCCCGACAGGAGCTCCTACAATGAGCAGTTCTTC
TRBV2	TRBJ1-6	.	few	CASSPGPDNSPLHF	TGTGCCAGCAGCCCCGGACCTGATAATTCACCCCTCCACTTT
TRBV4-1	TRBJ2-3	.	few	CASSQLGTSTDTQYF	TGCGCCAGCAGCCAACTGGGCACAAGCACAGATACGCAGTATTTT
TRBV18	TRBJ1-1	.	.	CASSPRGEANTEAFF	TGTGCCAGCTCACCACGGGGGGAGGCGAACACTGAAGCTTTCTTT
TRBV19	TRBJ1-4	TRBD1	.	CASSHRQGQGEKLFF	TGTGCCAGTAGTCATCGACAGGGTCAGGGAGAAAAACTGTTTTTT
TRBV7-2	TRBJ2-2	.	.	CASSLGNRDTGELFF	TGTGCCAGCAGCTTGGGGAATAGGGACACCGGGGAGCTGTTTTTT
TRBV25-1	TRBJ2-7	.	medium-sized	CASSRSGDYEQYF	TGTGCCAGCAGCCGGTCGGGGGACTACGAGCAGTACTTC
TRBV13	TRBJ2-7	TRBD1	.	CASSYPGQGYYEQYF	TGTGCCAGCAGCTACCCGGGACAGGGTTACTACGAGCAGTACTTC
TRBV5-1	TRBJ2-2	.	.	CASSSNTGELFF	TGCGCCAGCAGCAGTAACACCGGGGAGCTGTTTTTT
TRBV27	TRBJ1-2	TRBD1	once	CASSSSSAGGYYGYTF	TGTGCCAGCAGTTCCTCATCGGCAGGGGGCTACTATGGCTACACCTTC
TRBV6-5	TRBJ1-2	.	.	CASSLRAPNYYGYTF	TGTGCCAGCAGTCTCCGGGCCCCTAACTACTATGGCTACACCTTC
TRBV7-6	TRBJ1-1	.	.	CASRGPSGTEAFF	TGTGCCAGCAGGGGTCCGTCGGGAACTGAAGCTTTCTTT
TRBV5-5	TRBJ2-1	TRBD2	few	CASSLVASGKRDNEQFF	TGTGCCAGCAGCTTGGTGGCTAGCGGGAAACGGGACAATGAGCAGTTCTTC
TRBV5-1	TRBJ2-7	.	.	CASSLTGDYEQYF	TGCGCCAGCAGCTTGACAGGAGACTACGAGCAGTACTTC
TRBV5-1	TRBJ2-3	.	.	CASSLNGGSTDTQYF	TGCGCCAGCAGCTTGAACGGGGGTAGCACAGATACGCAGTATTTT
TRBV2	TRBJ2-2	TRBD1	.	CASRGDSTGELFF	TGTGCCAGCAGGGGGGACAGTACCGGGGAGCTGTTTTTT
TRBV7-9	TRBJ1-2	TRBD1	.	CASTQTGGAVNYGYTF	TGTGCCAGCACCCAAACAGGGGGCGCCGTTAACTATGGCTACACCTTC
TRBV18	TRBJ2-5	.	.	CASSPKEGSLQETQYF	TGTGCCAGCTCACCAAAGGAAGGGTCTTTACAAGAGACCCAGTACTTC
TRBV5-4	TRBJ2-2	TRBD2	.	CASRSGTSTTGELFF	TGTGCCAGCAGGTCCGGGACTAGCACCACCGGGGAGCTGTTTTTT
TRBV9	TRBJ1-6	.	.	CASSVGGGGSPLHF	TGTGCCAGCAGCGTAGGGGGGGGAGGGTCACCCCTCCACTTT
TRBV5-1	TRBJ2-1	.	.	CASSVTRTTLGNEQFF	TGCGCCAGCAGCGTCACACGGACTACTTTGGGGAATGAGCAGTTCTTC
TRBV2	TRBJ2-7	.	.	CASSEWDNYEQYF	TGTGCCAGCAGTGAATGGGATAATTACGAGCAGTACTTC
TRBV7-2	TRBJ1-5	TRBD1	.	CASSNPGQGNQPQHF	TGTGCCAGCAGCAACCCCGGACAGGGTAATCAGCCCCAGCATTTT
TRBV9	TRBJ1-1	.	few	CASSASYRVGGTEAFF	TGTGCCAGCAGCGCTTCATACAGGGTAGGGGGCACTGAAGCTTTCTTT
TRBV7-2	TRBJ1-2	.	.	CASGQTGSLNYGYTF	TGTGCCAGCGGCCAAACAGGGTCCCTCAACTATGGCTACACCTTC
TRBV19	TRBJ1-6	TRBD1	.	CASSTGTGVRNSPLHF	TGTGCCAGTAGTACCGGAACAGGGGTCAGAAATTCACCCCTCCACTTT
TRBV5-6	TRBJ2-1	TRBD2	few	CASSLRASGTIWSEQFF	TGTGCCAGCAGCTTGAGGGCTAGCGGGACTATCTGGAGTGAGCAGTTCTTC
TRBV7-9	TRBJ1-2	.	.	CASSSDYYGYTF	TGTGCCAGCTCCTCGGATTACTATGGCTACACCTTC
TRBV15	TRBJ2-3	.	.	CATSARLTDTQYF	TGTGCCACCAGCGCCCGACTTACAGATACGCAGTATTTT
TRBV7-2	TRBJ1-5	TRBD1	.	CASSSTRDRYSNQPQHF	TGTGCCAGCAGCTCGACCCGGGACAGGTATAGCAATCAGCCCCAGCATTTT
TRBV27	TRBJ2-1	.	.	CASSLVRGSEQFF	TGTGCCAGCAGTTTGGTGAGGGGCAGTGAGCAGTTCTTC
TRBV5-6	TRBJ1-4	.	once	CASSFGLGSNEKLFF	TGTGCCAGCAGCTTCGGACTGGGGTCTAATGAAAAACTGTTTTTT
TRBV27	TRBJ1-5	.	once	CASNFIRDSGPMHCSNQPQHF	TGTGCCAGCAACTTCATACGGGACTCTGGGCCCATGCATTGTAGCAATCAGCCCCAGCATTTT